The 24 T cell receptor beta chains below all came from one sample that was sequenced in a study of T cell responses to AZD1222 COVID-19 vaccine. Sequencing used immunoSEQ multiplex PCR; TCRdb keeps in-frame clones, though not all of them. The data show roughly 150,000 clones, roughly 90% seen once. This specimen was peripheral blood, taken on day 0 of AZD1222 vaccination. The receptor set was obtained from an adult in good health.

This clone came up a few times. CDR3: CASSWIPSGEQFF. The CDR3 coding sequence is TGTGCCAGCAGCTGGATTCCTAGCGGAGAGCAGTTCTTC. The J gene is TRBJ2-1, the V gene TRBV11-3, with TRBD2 identical over 7 bases. This CDR3 has 13 amino acids. The germline V gene has CDR1 SGHNT and CDR2 YENEEA. V was pared by 4 bases and J by 10 bases, with 7 bases of the junction left unmatched. The variable domain in full, completed from reference TRBV11-3 and TRBJ2-1, reads EAGVVQSPRYKIIEKKQPVAFWCNPISGHNTLYWYLQNLGQGPELLIRYENEEAVDDSQLPKDRFSAERLKGVDSTLKIQPAELGDSAVYLCASSWIPSGEQFFGPGTRLTVL.

This chain connects TRBV7-2 to TRBJ2-7, with 9 bases matching TRBD1. CDR3 length: 14 residues. CDR1 is SGHTA and CDR2 is FQGNSA in the germline V gene. With 5 bases clipped from V and 4 bases from J, the junction kept 6 bases outside the gene matches. The CDR3, as DNA: TGTGCCAGCAGCCCTAAGACAGGGGGGTACGAGCAGTACTTC. Residues: CASSPKTGGYEQYF.

This sequence joins TRBV7-2 and TRBJ1-1, with 7 bases aligning to TRBD1. Germline CDR1 SGHTA, CDR2 FQGNSA. The J segment lost 5 bases and the V segment lost 0 bases, leaving 3 bases of the junction unmatched. The CDR3 contains 14 residues. CDR3 sequence: CASSLASGGTEAFF. The CDR3 DNA sequence: TGTGCCAGCAGCTTAGCATCAGGGGGAACTGAAGCTTTCTTT.

The chain uses TRBV28 and TRBJ1-1, with D unclear. With 6 bases removed from V and 1 base from J, the gap between germline ends came to 6 bases. CDR3 length: 12 amino acids. In germline, CDR1 is MDHEN, CDR2 SYDVKM. The CDR3 is CASRGANTEAFF. The DNA of the CDR3 is TGTGCCAGCAGGGGCGCGAACACTGAAGCTTTCTTT.

This chain connects TRBV29-1 to TRBJ2-2; D possibly corresponds to TRBD1 (5 bases). Germline lookup yields CDR1 SQVTM and CDR2 ANQGSEA. The CDR3 length is 13 residues. With 4 bases removed from V and 6 bases from J, the gap between germline ends came to 12 bases. Written as DNA, the CDR3 is TGCAGCGTTGCAGGGATAAATGCCGGGGAGCTGTTTTTT. As protein: CSVAGINAGELFF.

This chain uses TRBV4-1 with TRBJ2-7; TRBD1 agrees at 8 bases. Germline CDR1 and CDR2: MGHRA and YSYEKL. V gave up 4 bases and J gave up 0 bases; unmatched junction bases: 5. The CDR3 spans 15 residues. In nucleotides, the CDR3 is TGCGCCAGCAGCCCGACAGGGGCCTCCTCCTACGAGCAGTACTTC. Translating gives CASSPTGASSYEQYF.

The chain links TRBV11-2 to TRBJ2-7, with 8 nucleotides matching TRBD1. Per the germline V gene, CDR1 is SGHAT and CDR2 is FQNNGV. With 6 bases clipped from V and 1 base from J, the junction kept 5 bases outside the gene matches. This CDR3 has 14 amino acids. In nucleotides, the CDR3 is TGTGCCAGCAGTCCGGACAGGGTGTCCTACGAGCAGTACTTC. Translated: CASSPDRVSYEQYF. The variable domain in full, completed from reference TRBV11-2 and TRBJ2-7, reads EAGVAQSPRYKIIEKRQSVAFWCNPISGHATLYWYQQILGQGPKLLIQFQNNGVVDDSQLPKDRFSAERLKGVDSTLKIQPAKLEDSAVYLCASSPDRVSYEQYFGPGTRLTVT.

The count of this clone is one. The J gene is TRBJ2-7, the V gene TRBV6-2 or TRBV6-3; 10 bases fit TRBD1. The CDR3 totals 15 residues. The ends lost 3 bases at V and 3 bases at J; junction bases unmatched: 5. Germline CDR1 and CDR2: MNHEY and SVGEGT. In DNA, the CDR3 is TGTGCCAGCAGTTATTTTGGGACAGGGGACTACGAGCAGTACTTC. Translating gives CASSYFGTGDYEQYF.

The chain links TRBV6-4 to TRBJ2-2; 9 bases map to TRBD2. CDR1 MRHNA and CDR2 SNTAGT come from the germline V gene. J gave up 5 bases and V 4 bases, and 2 bases lay outside the gene matches. This CDR3 has 14 amino acids. The CDR3 DNA is TGTGCCAGCAGTGGGACTAGCGAAACCGGGGAGCTGTTTTTT. Translation: CASSGTSETGELFF.

This rearrangement joins TRBV15 to TRBJ1-3, with TRBD1 matching over 11 bases. This CDR3 is 18 amino acids long. V shed 1 base and J 0 bases; nucleotides not matched to a gene: 5. The germline CDR1 and CDR2 sequences are LNHNV and YYDKDF (reference sequence). The CDR3 DNA reads as TGTGCCACCAGCAGAGCTGGGGACAGGGGGTCCTCTGGAAACACCATATATTTT. Amino acid sequence: CATSRAGDRGSSGNTIYF.

This chain joins TRBV6-1 and TRBJ1-6; D is perhaps TRBD1 (5 bases). Germline V gene lookup returns CDR1 MNHNS and CDR2 SASEGT. Between the trimmed V and J ends, which lost 3 bases and 6 bases, there was a span of 15 bases. This CDR3 region has 16 residues. This CDR3 is CASSDPGGKGNSPLHF. The DNA of the CDR3 is TGTGCCAGCAGTGACCCGGGGGGTAAGGGTAATTCACCCCTCCACTTT.

The chain links TRBV28 to TRBJ1-4, with 7 positions matching TRBD1. Germline assignment: CDR1 MDHEN and CDR2 SYDVKM. The CDR3 contains 16 residues. V shed 5 bases, J shed 9 bases, and the junction held 15 bases outside the gene matches. The CDR3 region is CASSPPDREVSQKLFF. As DNA, the CDR3 is TGTGCCAGCAGTCCCCCTGACAGGGAGGTTTCGCAAAAACTGTTTTTT.

The chain carries TRBV7-2 and TRBJ1-2; TRBD1 matches 9 bases. CDR3 size: 15 residues. The V gene end was trimmed by 0 bases and the J gene end by 6 bases; junction bases not matched to a gene: 5. Germline V gives CDR1 SGHTA, CDR2 FQGNSA. The CDR3 nucleotides are TGTGCCAGCAGCTTAGCGCTAACAGGGGGCGATGGCTACACCTTC. This codes for CASSLALTGGDGYTF.

The chain uses TRBV6-6 and TRBJ1-6; 10 nucleotides match TRBD1. V lost 5 bases, J lost 7 bases, and 11 bases stayed unmatched. CDR1 and CDR2 (germline): MNHNY, SVGAGI (reference sequence). This CDR3 spans 17 amino acids. The chain's CDR3 is CASSLEAGTGVNSPLHF. DNA of the CDR3: TGTGCCAGCAGTCTTGAGGCTGGGACAGGGGTAAATTCACCCCTCCACTTT.

This chain joins TRBV7-8 and TRBJ1-6, with D uncertain. Germline V lookup: CDR1 SGHVS, CDR2 FQNEAQ. This CDR3 is 14 amino acids long. Trimming left V 5 bases short and J 10 bases short, with 15 bases between. The CDR3 coding sequence is TGTGCCAGCAGCCTCGGGGTAGGTGGGTCACCCCTCCACTTT. This sequence encodes CASSLGVGGSPLHF.

V usage is TRBV12-3 or TRBV12-4 and J usage is TRBJ2-7; D could derive from TRBD1 or TRBD2 (5 bases each). The CDR3 loop spans 13 amino acids. The ends were cut back, 8 bases at V and 4 bases at J, with 15 bases in the middle. The CDR3: CASQLGEWYEQYF. As DNA, the CDR3 is TGTGCCAGCCAATTGGGGGAGTGGTACGAGCAGTACTTC.

Many counts were recorded for this clone. V is TRBV6-4 and J is TRBJ2-1; TRBD2 matches 11 bases. The CDR3 spans 14 residues. V gave up 5 bases and J gave up 7 bases; unmatched junction bases: 4. CDR1 MRHNA and CDR2 SNTAGT come from the germline V gene. In nucleotides, the CDR3 is TGTGCCAGCAGTAAGACTAGCGGGGCTAATGAGCAGTTCTTC. Protein sequence: CASSKTSGANEQFF.

The CDR3 DNA follows: TGTGCCAGCAGCTCGCGGGACTCCACCGGGGAGCTGTTTTTT. Its translation is CASSSRDSTGELFF. The chain is built from TRBV5-8 and TRBJ2-2; D possibly corresponds to TRBD2 (6 bases). CDR1 SGHTS and CDR2 YDEGEE come from the germline V gene. This CDR3 region has 14 residues. Trimming shortened V by 3 bases and J by 4 bases, and 10 bases separated the two germline ends.

The rearrangement links TRBV6-4 to TRBJ1-1; no firm D call. Per the germline V gene, CDR1 is MRHNA and CDR2 is SNTAGT. CDR3 length: 13 amino acids. V was clipped by 6 bases and J by 5 bases, with 13 bases between them. CDR3 nucleotide sequence: TGTGCCAGCAGCAGGAGTTCGGGGACTGAAGCTTTCTTT. It specifies CASSRSSGTEAFF.

The V and J genes are TRBV5-1 and TRBJ1-2, with D unclear. The germline gives CDR1 SGHRS, CDR2 YFSETQ. The length of the CDR3 is 13 residues. The germline V and J ends were trimmed by 1 base and 8 bases, with 12 bases remaining between them. CDR3 amino acids: CASSLSEERGYTF. The CDR3 DNA reads as TGCGCCAGCAGCTTGTCCGAGGAACGGGGCTACACCTTC. Based on the CDR3 plus reference TRBV5-1 and TRBJ1-2, the full variable domain is KAGVTQTPRYLIKTRGQQVTLSCSPISGHRSVSWYQQTPGQGLQFLFEYFSETQRNKGNFPGRFSGRQFSNSRSEMNVSTLELGDSALYLCASSLSEERGYTFGSGTRLTVV.

The chain employs TRBV6-5 and TRBJ1-2; D ambiguous. The length of the CDR3 is 11 residues. Germline V gene data show CDR1 as MNHEY and CDR2 as SVGAGI. Trimming stripped 6 bases from V and 6 bases from J, with 8 bases between. The CDR3 protein is CASRSRDGYTF. The CDR3 nucleotides are TGTGCCAGCAGGTCAAGGGATGGCTACACCTTC.

The chain couples TRBV12-5 to TRBJ1-2, with D unresolved. V dropped 6 bases and J dropped 6 bases, with 11 bases sitting between them. In germline, CDR1 is LGHNT, CDR2 FRNRAP. The CDR3 runs to 12 residues. CDR3 coding DNA: TGTGCTAGTGGCCCCGGGGATGATGGCTACACCTTC. Protein: CASGPGDDGYTF.

The V and J genes are TRBV27 and TRBJ1-2, with a weak D call TRBD1 (6 bases). Trimming cost V 6 bases and J 1 base, with 18 bases left between them. The germline V gene has CDR1 MNHEY and CDR2 SMNVEV (reference sequence). The CDR3 has 16 residues. The CDR3 here is CASSPIWDILNYGYTF. The DNA of the CDR3 is TGTGCCAGCAGCCCAATATGGGACATCCTTAACTATGGCTACACCTTC.

V and J are TRBV18 and TRBJ2-2; D is possibly TRBD2 (6 bases). The CDR3 runs 17 residues. The germline V and J ends were trimmed by 2 bases and 4 bases, with 17 bases remaining between them. From germline, CDR1 is KGHSH and CDR2 LQKENI. This chain's CDR3 is CASSPSEAGTGTGELFF. The CDR3 DNA follows: TGTGCCAGCTCACCATCTGAAGCGGGCACGGGCACCGGGGAGCTGTTTTTT. The full variable domain, in which reference TRBV18 and TRBJ2-2 provide the parts outside the CDR3, is NAGVMQNPRHLVRRRGQEARLRCSPMKGHSHVYWYRQLPEEGLKFMVYLQKENIIDESGMPKERFSAEFPKEGPSILRIQQVVRGDSAAYFCASSPSEAGTGTGELFFGEGSRLTVL.